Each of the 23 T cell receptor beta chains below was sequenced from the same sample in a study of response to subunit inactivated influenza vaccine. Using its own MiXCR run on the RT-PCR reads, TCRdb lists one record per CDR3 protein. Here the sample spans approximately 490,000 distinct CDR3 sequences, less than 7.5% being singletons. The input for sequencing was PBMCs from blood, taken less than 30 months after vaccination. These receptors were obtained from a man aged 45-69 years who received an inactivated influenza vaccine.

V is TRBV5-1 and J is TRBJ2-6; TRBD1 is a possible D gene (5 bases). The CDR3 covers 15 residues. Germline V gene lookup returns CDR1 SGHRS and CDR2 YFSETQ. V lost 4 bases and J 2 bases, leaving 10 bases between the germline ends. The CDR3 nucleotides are TGCGCCAGCAGCCATGCGGACACTGGGGCCAACGTCCTGACTTTC. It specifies CASSHADTGANVLTF.

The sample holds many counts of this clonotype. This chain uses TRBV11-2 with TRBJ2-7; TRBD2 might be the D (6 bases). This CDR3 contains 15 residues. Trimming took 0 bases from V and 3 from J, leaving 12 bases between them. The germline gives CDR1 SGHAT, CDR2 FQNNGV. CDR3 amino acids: CASSLDWGVVYEQYF. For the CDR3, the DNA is TGTGCCAGCAGCTTAGATTGGGGGGTCGTCTACGAGCAGTACTTC.

The CDR3, as DNA: TGTGCCAGCAGCGGACGCTCTGGAAACACCATATATTTT. Translated: CASSGRSGNTIYF. The V and J genes are TRBV6-1 and TRBJ1-3; D remains unclear. Between the trimmed V and J ends, which lost 6 bases and 0 bases, there was a span of 6 bases. CDR1 is MNHNS and CDR2 is SASEGT in the germline V gene. CDR3 length: 13 amino acids.

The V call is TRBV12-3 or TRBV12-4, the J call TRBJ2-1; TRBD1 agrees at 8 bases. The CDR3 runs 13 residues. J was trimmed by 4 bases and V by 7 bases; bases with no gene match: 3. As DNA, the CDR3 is TGTGCCAGCATTGGGACAGGTTACAATGAGCAGTTCTTC. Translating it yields CASIGTGYNEQFF.

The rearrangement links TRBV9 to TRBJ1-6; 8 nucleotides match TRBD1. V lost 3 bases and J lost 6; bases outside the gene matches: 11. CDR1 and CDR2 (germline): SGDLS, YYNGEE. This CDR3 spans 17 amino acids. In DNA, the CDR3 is TGTGCCAGCAGCGCGGACAGGGTTTTCCATCCTAATTCACCCCTCCACTTT. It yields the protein CASSADRVFHPNSPLHF.

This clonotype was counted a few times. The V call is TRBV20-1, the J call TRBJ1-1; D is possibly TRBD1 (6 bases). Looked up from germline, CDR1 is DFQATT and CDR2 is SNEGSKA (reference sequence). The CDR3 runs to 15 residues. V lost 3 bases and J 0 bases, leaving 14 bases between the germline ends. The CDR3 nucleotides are TGCAGTGCTAGGGGATTGGGGGGCCTGAACACTGAAGCTTTCTTT. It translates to CSARGLGGLNTEAFF.

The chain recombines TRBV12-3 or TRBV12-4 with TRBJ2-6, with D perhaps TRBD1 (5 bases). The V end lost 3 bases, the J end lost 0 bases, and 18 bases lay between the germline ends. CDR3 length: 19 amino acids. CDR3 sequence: CASSLALSGGASGANVLTF. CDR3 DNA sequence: TGTGCCAGCAGTTTGGCGCTCTCGGGTGGGGCCTCTGGGGCCAACGTCCTGACTTTC.

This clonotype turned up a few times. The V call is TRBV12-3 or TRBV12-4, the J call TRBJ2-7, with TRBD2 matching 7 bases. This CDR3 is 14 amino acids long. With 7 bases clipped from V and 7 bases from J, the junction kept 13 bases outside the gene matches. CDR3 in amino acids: CASTNLAEVGEQYF. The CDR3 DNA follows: TGTGCCAGCACAAACCTAGCGGAGGTGGGGGAGCAGTACTTC.

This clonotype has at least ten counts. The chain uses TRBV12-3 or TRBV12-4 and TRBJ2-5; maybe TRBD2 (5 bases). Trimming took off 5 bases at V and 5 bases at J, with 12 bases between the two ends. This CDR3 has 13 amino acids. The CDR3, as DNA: TGTGCCAGCAGTCTCGGACTGAGGGAGACCCAGTACTTC. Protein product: CASSLGLRETQYF.

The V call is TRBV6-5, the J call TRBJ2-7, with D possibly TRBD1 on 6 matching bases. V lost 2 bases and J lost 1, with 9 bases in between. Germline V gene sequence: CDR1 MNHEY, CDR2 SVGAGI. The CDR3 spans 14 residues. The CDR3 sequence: CASSYAQGSYEQYF. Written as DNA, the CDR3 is TGTGCCAGCAGTTACGCCCAGGGGTCCTACGAGCAGTACTTC.

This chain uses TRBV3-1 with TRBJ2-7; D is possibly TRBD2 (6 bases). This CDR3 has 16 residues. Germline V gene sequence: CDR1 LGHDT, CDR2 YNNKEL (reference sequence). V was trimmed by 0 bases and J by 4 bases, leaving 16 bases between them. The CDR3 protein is CASSQDYSGSLYEQYF. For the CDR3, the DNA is TGTGCCAGCAGCCAAGATTATAGCGGATCCCTTTACGAGCAGTACTTC.

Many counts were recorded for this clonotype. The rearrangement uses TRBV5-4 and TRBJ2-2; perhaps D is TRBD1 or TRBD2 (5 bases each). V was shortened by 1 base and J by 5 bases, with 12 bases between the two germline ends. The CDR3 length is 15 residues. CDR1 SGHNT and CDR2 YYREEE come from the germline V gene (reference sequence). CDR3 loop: CASSLRGAKTGELFF. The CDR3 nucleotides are TGTGCCAGCAGCTTGCGAGGGGCAAAGACCGGGGAGCTGTTTTTT.

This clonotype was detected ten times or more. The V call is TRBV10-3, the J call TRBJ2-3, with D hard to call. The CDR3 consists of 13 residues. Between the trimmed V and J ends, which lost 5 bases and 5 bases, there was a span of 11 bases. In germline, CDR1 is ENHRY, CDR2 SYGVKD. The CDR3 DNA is TGTGCCATCAGTCTCCGAGTCGAAGATACGCAGTATTTT. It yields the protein CAISLRVEDTQYF.

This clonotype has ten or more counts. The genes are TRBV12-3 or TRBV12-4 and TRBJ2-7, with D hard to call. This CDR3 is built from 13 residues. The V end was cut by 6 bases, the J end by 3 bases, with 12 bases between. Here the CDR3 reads CASSTGGYYEQYF. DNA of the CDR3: TGTGCCAGCAGCACCGGCGGATACTACGAGCAGTACTTC.

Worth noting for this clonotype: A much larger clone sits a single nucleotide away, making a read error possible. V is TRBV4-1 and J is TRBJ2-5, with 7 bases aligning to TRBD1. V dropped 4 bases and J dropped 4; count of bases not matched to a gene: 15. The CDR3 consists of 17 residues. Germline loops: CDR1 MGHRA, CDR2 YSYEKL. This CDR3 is CASSRGVYNRGLETQYF. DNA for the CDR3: TGCGCCAGCAGCCGAGGGGTTTACAACAGGGGTTTAGAGACCCAGTACTTC.

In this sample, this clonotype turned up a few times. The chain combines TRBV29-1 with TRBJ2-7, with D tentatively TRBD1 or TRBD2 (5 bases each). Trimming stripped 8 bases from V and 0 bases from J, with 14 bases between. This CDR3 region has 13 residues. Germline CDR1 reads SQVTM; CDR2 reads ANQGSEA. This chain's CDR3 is CSLAGTASYEQYF. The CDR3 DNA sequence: TGCAGCTTGGCCGGGACGGCCTCCTACGAGCAGTACTTC.

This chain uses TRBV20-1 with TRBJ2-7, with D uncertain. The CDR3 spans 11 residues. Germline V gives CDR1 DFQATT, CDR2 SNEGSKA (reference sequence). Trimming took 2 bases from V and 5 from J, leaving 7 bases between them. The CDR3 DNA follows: TGCAGTGCTAGATGGGTCCACGAGCAGTACTTC. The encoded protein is CSARWVHEQYF.

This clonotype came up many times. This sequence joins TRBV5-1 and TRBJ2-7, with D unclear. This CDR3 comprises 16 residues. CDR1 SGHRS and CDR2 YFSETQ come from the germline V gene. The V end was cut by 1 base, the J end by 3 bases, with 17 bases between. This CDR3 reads CASSLRSGRSSYEQYF. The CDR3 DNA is TGCGCCAGCAGCTTGCGGTCAGGTCGGTCCAGCTACGAGCAGTACTTC. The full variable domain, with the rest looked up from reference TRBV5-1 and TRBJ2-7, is KAGVTQTPRYLIKTRGQQVTLSCSPISGHRSVSWYQQTPGQGLQFLFEYFSETQRNKGNFPGRFSGRQFSNSRSEMNVSTLELGDSALYLCASSLRSGRSSYEQYFGPGTRLTVT.

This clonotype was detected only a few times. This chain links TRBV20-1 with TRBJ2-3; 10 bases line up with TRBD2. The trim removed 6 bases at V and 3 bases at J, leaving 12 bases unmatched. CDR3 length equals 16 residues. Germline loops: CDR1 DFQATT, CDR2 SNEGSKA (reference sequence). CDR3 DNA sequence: TGCAGTGCAACCCCCGTCACTAGCGGGACTACAGATACGCAGTATTTT. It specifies CSATPVTSGTTDTQYF.

The CDR3 region is CASSPASLQLSYNEQFF. The CDR3, as DNA: TGTGCCAGCTCACCAGCAAGTTTACAACTCTCCTACAATGAGCAGTTCTTC. The J gene is TRBJ2-1, the V gene TRBV18; D unresolved. V was clipped by 2 bases and J by 0 bases, with 14 bases between them. This CDR3 spans 17 amino acids. The germline CDR1 and CDR2 sequences are KGHSH and LQKENI.

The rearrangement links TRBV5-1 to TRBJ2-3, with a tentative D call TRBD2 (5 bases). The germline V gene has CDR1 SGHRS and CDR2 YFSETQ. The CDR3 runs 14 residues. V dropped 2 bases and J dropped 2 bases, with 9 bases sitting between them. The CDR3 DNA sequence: TGCGCCAGCAGCTTCCCGGGGATCACAGATACGCAGTATTTT. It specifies CASSFPGITDTQYF.

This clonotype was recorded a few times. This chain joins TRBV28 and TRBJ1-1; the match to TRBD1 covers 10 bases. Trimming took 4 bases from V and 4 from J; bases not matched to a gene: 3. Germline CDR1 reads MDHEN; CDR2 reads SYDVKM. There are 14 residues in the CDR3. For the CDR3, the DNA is TGTGCCAGCAGTTCGTGGACAGGGGGCACTGAAGCTTTCTTT. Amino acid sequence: CASSSWTGGTEAFF.

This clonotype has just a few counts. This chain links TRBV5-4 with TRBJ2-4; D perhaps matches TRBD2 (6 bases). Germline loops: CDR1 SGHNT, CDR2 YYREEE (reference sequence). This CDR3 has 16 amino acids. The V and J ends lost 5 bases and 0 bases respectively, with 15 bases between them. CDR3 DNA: TGTGCCAGCAGTCGTGCGGGGAACCAAGCCAAAAACATTCAGTACTTC. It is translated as CASSRAGNQAKNIQYF.